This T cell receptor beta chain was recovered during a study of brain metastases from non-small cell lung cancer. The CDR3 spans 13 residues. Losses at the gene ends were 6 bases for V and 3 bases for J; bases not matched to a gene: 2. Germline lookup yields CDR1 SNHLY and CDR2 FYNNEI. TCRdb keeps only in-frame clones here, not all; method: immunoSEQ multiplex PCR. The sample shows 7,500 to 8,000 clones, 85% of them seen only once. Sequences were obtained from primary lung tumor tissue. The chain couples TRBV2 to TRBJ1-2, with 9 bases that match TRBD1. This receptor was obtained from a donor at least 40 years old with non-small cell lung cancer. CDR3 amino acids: CASRTGGDYGYTF. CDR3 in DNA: TGTGCCAGCAGAACAGGGGGCGACTATGGCTACACCTTC.